The T cell receptor beta chain under discussion was sequenced for a study of T cell repertoires in cytomegalovirus infection. Study-level information: Based on public TCR beta signatures, there were indications of CMV infection and of a matching HLA type.

Findings of the study overall: Cumulative public TCR beta family frequency identified carriers of CMV plus the relevant HLA. HLA-C-restricted CMV-specific TCR beta clonotypes were dominant in the ex vivo response.

Ten or more counts support this clonotype. Its antigen is still unknown. Each CDR3 protein gets one entry after TCRdb re-called the reads with MiXCR. Seen here are under 150,000 distinct CDR3 sequences, 7.5% to 9% observed once, and the top ten hold around 10%. Germline values: CDR1 MNHEY, CDR2 SVGAGI. This CDR3 contains 11 residues. The germline V and J ends were trimmed by 4 bases and 8 bases, with 8 bases remaining between them. Sequencing was performed on PBMCs. The chain couples TRBV6-5 to TRBJ1-2; D is unresolved. This receptor was obtained from a human donor in good health (CMV status not recorded). Some clones in this sample may be carry-over from other donors' samples. The CDR3 sequence: CASSLGRGYTF. CDR3 nucleotides: TGTGCCAGCAGTTTGGGCCGGGGCTACACCTTC.